The 23 T cell receptor beta chains below all came from one sample that was sequenced in a study of blood T cell repertoires in COVID-19. TCRdb's table, derived via immunoSEQ multiplex PCR, lists solely in-frame clones and lacks some. The sample lists approximately 90,000 clones, 85% occurring once. The material sequenced was peripheral blood. These receptors were obtained from a man aged 80 or over with acute or convalescent COVID-19.

Remarks on this clone: An end of the junction differs from the germline gene, which may be a read error. This chain links TRBV28 with TRBJ2-3; TRBD1 is a possible D gene (6 bases). Germline V gives CDR1 MDHEN, CDR2 SYDVKM. There are 15 residues in the CDR3. CDR3: CASSRRQADTDTQYF. Written as DNA, the CDR3 is TGTGCCAGCAGTAGAAGACAGGCTGACACAGATACGCAATATTTT.

The chain has TRBV14 and TRBJ1-1; D gene unclear. The germline V gene encodes CDR1 SGHDN and CDR2 FVKESK. The CDR3 totals 13 residues. The V and J ends lost 3 bases and 5 bases respectively, with 10 bases between them. The CDR3, as DNA: TGTGCCAGCAGCCAGGCAGACGGGACTGAAGCTTTCTTT. This translates into CASSQADGTEAFF.

V usage is TRBV6-1 and J usage is TRBJ2-2; 9 nucleotides match TRBD2. Germline V lookup: CDR1 MNHNS, CDR2 SASEGT. The V and J ends lost 1 base and 4 bases, in that order; junction bases with no gene match: 4. CDR3 length: 16 amino acids. In DNA form, the CDR3 reads TGTGCCAGCAGTGAAGATCTAGCGGGGATCACCGGGGAGCTGTTTTTT. As protein: CASSEDLAGITGELFF.

This clone occurred a few times. The chain links TRBV28 to TRBJ1-5; TRBD1 matches at 8 bases. The CDR3 consists of 16 residues. J gave up 5 bases and V 2 bases, and 8 bases lay outside the gene matches. Germline V gene lookup returns CDR1 MDHEN and CDR2 SYDVKM. The CDR3 reads CASSLRTGFVDQPQHF. CDR3 DNA: TGTGCCAGCAGTTTAAGGACAGGGTTCGTTGATCAGCCCCAGCATTTT.

This clone appeared once. This rearrangement joins TRBV6-1 to TRBJ1-2; D might be TRBD1 (5 bases). The V gene's germline CDR1 is MNHNS and CDR2 SASEGT. Trimming stripped 1 base from V and 6 bases from J, with 21 bases between. This CDR3 has 17 amino acids. The CDR3 nucleotides are TGTGCCAGCAGTGAAGTCCAGGGCATGATTTTTTGGGATGGCTACACCTTC. This encodes CASSEVQGMIFWDGYTF.

In this sample, this clone turned up once. V and J are TRBV5-1 and TRBJ2-2, with TRBD1 matching over 10 bases. The germline V gene encodes CDR1 SGHRS and CDR2 YFSETQ. The CDR3 extends over 15 amino acids. Unmatched junction bases numbered 7, after V lost 4 bases and J lost 7 bases. The CDR3 coding sequence is TGCGCCAGCAGCCCCCGACAGGGGGCGAACGGGGAGCTGTTTTTT. This gives the protein CASSPRQGANGELFF.

J is TRBJ1-1 and V is TRBV28; D is unresolved. The CDR3 covers 12 residues. Looked up from germline, CDR1 is MDHEN and CDR2 is SYDVKM. Trimming cost V 4 bases and J 1 base, with 4 bases left between them. CDR3 protein: CASSYRNTEAFF. The CDR3, as DNA: TGTGCCAGCAGTTACAGGAACACTGAAGCTTTCTTT. The full variable domain, its missing parts supplied by reference TRBV28 and TRBJ1-1, is DVKVTQSSRYLVKRTGEKVFLECVQDMDHENMFWYRQDPGLGLRLIYFSYDVKMKEKGDIPEGYSVSREKKERFSLILESASTNQTSMYLCASSYRNTEAFFGQGTRLTVV.

Only one count was recorded for this clone. This chain connects TRBV28 to TRBJ1-2; possible D gene TRBD1, 5 bases. The CDR3 sequence is 12 residues long. The germline V and J ends were trimmed by 6 bases and 4 bases, with 9 bases remaining between them. The germline CDR1 and CDR2 sequences are MDHEN and SYDVKM. Here the CDR3 reads CASSPTGYGYTF. In DNA, the CDR3 is TGTGCCAGCAGCCCCACAGGCTATGGCTACACCTTC.

Comments on this clone: In the same sample, other DNA sequences code for this CDR3. The gene calls are TRBV10-2 and TRBJ2-1, with D possibly TRBD1 on 5 matching bases. Germline assignment: CDR1 WSHSY and CDR2 SAAADI. The ends were cut back, 3 bases at V and 0 bases at J, with 6 bases in the middle. This CDR3 contains 14 residues. In DNA, the CDR3 is TGCGCCAGCAGTGATGGGGCCTCCTACAATGAGCAGTTCTTC. It translates to CASSDGASYNEQFF.

The gene calls are TRBV7-9 and TRBJ1-1, with 7 positions matching TRBD1. Germline assignment: CDR1 SEHNR and CDR2 FQNEAQ (reference sequence). The length of the CDR3 is 15 residues. J was trimmed by 10 bases and V by 0 bases; bases with no gene match: 11. The CDR3 DNA reads TGTGCCAGCAGCTTAGCCTTAGGGACAGCCTTCGGAGCTTTCTTT. Its protein product is CASSLALGTAFGAFF.

The chain combines TRBV28 with TRBJ1-6; D call uncertain. The CDR3 is made up of 11 amino acids. V was cut by 5 bases and J by 9 bases, with 5 bases left in between. The germline V gene has CDR1 MDHEN and CDR2 SYDVKM. For the CDR3, the DNA is TGTGCCAGCAGTCCGGGTTCACCCCTCCACTTT. Translated: CASSPGSPLHF.

This chain connects TRBV15 to TRBJ2-4; the D gene is possibly TRBD1 (5 bases). Germline assignment: CDR1 LNHNV and CDR2 YYDKDF (reference sequence). The CDR3 is 18 residues long. Trimming cost V 1 base and J 0 bases, with 16 bases left between them. In DNA, the CDR3 is TGTGCCACCAGCAGAGGGGGCAGGAGCTTACTAGCCAAAAACATTCAGTACTTC. It is translated as CATSRGGRSLLAKNIQYF.

The chain carries TRBV18 and TRBJ1-2; 8 nucleotides agree with TRBD1. The germline V gene has CDR1 KGHSH and CDR2 LQKENI. J was trimmed by 3 bases and V by 5 bases; bases with no gene match: 8. The CDR3 is 15 residues long. The CDR3 loop reads CASSFGQGMDYGYTF. Here the CDR3 DNA reads TGTGCCAGCTCATTTGGACAGGGAATGGACTATGGCTACACCTTC.

V usage is TRBV28 and J usage is TRBJ1-6, with D hard to call. The germline gives CDR1 MDHEN, CDR2 SYDVKM. CDR3 length: 14 amino acids. Trimming took off 7 bases at V and 7 bases at J, with 14 bases between the two ends. CDR3 DNA: TGTGCCAGCACCAAAATTACAGTGAATTCACCCCTCCACTTT. As protein: CASTKITVNSPLHF.

The rearrangement uses TRBV25-1 and TRBJ1-5; D unresolved. Germline-derived CDR1 and CDR2 are MGHDK and SYGVNS. This CDR3 comprises 15 residues. Trimming stripped 4 bases from V and 9 bases from J, with 19 bases between. CDR3 residues: CASSGSASEYVPQHF. Written as DNA, the CDR3 is TGTGCCAGCAGTGGCTCGGCCTCGGAGTATGTGCCCCAGCATTTT.

This chain connects TRBV3-1 (or the pseudogene TRBV3-2) to TRBJ1-1, with TRBD1 matching 7 bases. Germline CDR1 and CDR2: LGHDT and YNNKEL (reference sequence). V lost 5 bases, J lost 1 base, and 7 bases stayed unmatched. The CDR3 runs to 15 residues. The CDR3 is CASSSTGAANTEAFF. The CDR3 DNA is TGTGCCAGCAGCTCCACAGGGGCCGCGAACACTGAAGCTTTCTTT.

The V call is TRBV6-2 or TRBV6-3, the J call TRBJ2-5, with 7 bases fitting TRBD2. J was trimmed by 5 bases and V by 2 bases; bases with no gene match: 8. Looked up from germline, CDR1 is MNHEY and CDR2 is SVGEGT. The CDR3 has 15 amino acids. The CDR3 DNA is TGTGCCAGCAGTTACCCCATGGTGGGGGGGGAGACCCAGTACTTC. This gives the protein CASSYPMVGGETQYF.

This clone was detected once. This chain connects TRBV5-6 to TRBJ2-6; no firm D call. V was pared by 6 bases and J by 0 bases, with 7 bases between. This CDR3 spans 14 amino acids. Germline V CDR1 and CDR2: SGHDT, YYEEEE. The CDR3 DNA reads TGTGCCAGCATTCGCGCCTCTGGGGCCAACGTCCTGACTTTC. As protein: CASIRASGANVLTF.

The J gene is TRBJ2-3, the V gene TRBV5-5; 7 bases are a match to TRBD2. The germline CDR1 and CDR2 sequences are SGHKS and YYEKEE (reference sequence). The CDR3 has 16 amino acids. Losses at the gene ends were 0 bases for V and 4 bases for J; bases not matched to a gene: 8. The CDR3 region is CASSLVGGGGADTQYF. The CDR3, as DNA: TGTGCCAGCAGCTTGGTTGGCGGGGGAGGCGCAGATACGCAGTATTTT.

The chain combines TRBV19 with TRBJ1-5, with TRBD1 as a possible D gene (5 bases). Germline CDR1 is LNHDA and CDR2 is SQIVND (reference sequence). Trimming cost V 7 bases and J 5 bases, with 18 bases left between them. CDR3 length: 15 residues. CDR3 nucleotides: TGTGCCAGTACGCCCGTCCGGGGGTCCGATCAGCCCCAGCATTTT. It yields the protein CASTPVRGSDQPQHF.

This clone was picked up one time. V usage is TRBV27 and J usage is TRBJ1-4; TRBD1 aligns across 11 bases. Germline CDR1 and CDR2: MNHEY and SMNVEV (reference sequence). There are 14 residues in the CDR3. J lost 7 bases, V lost 6 bases, and 4 bases had no gene match. The CDR3 loop is CASRPGQGVEKLFF. CDR3 DNA sequence: TGTGCCAGCAGACCGGGACAGGGGGTTGAAAAACTGTTTTTT.

The chain employs TRBV5-1 and TRBJ1-1; D might be TRBD1 (6 bases). Germline loops: CDR1 SGHRS, CDR2 YFSETQ. The CDR3 totals 15 residues. Trimming left V 0 bases short and J 2 bases short, with 11 bases between. The CDR3 region has the DNA TGCGCCAGCAGCTTGGAACAGGGTGGTAACACTGAAGCTTTCTTT. This translates into CASSLEQGGNTEAFF.

V is TRBV28 and J is TRBJ2-1; 8 bases fit TRBD2. The CDR3 covers 14 residues. With V trimmed by 5 bases and J by 7 bases, 7 bases remained unmatched. The germline V gene has CDR1 MDHEN and CDR2 SYDVKM. The CDR3 here is CASSREGRGNEQFF. DNA for the CDR3: TGTGCCAGCAGTCGGGAGGGCCGGGGGAATGAGCAGTTCTTC.